Below, one T cell receptor (beta chain) is given with its context. This sample was taken from a study of blood T cell repertoires in COVID-19. Study details: PBMCs, B-cell-depleted T cells, or T cells provided the cDNA or gDNA that made up the material.

Germline V gene data show CDR1 as LGHDT and CDR2 as YNNKEL (reference sequence). The CDR3 loop spans 14 amino acids. V lost 4 bases to trimming and J lost 6 bases, with 13 bases between them. Generated by immunoSEQ multiplex PCR, the TCRdb table keeps only in-frame clones and is missing some. The profile covers about 320,000 clones, with around four fifths appearing a single time and 0.95% to 1.5% taken by the ten largest. The sequenced sample consisted of peripheral blood. This chain uses TRBV3-1 (or the pseudogene TRBV3-2) with TRBJ1-5; tentatively, D is TRBD1 (5 bases). The clonotype was recovered from a woman between 50 and 59 years old with acute or convalescent COVID-19. In DNA form, the CDR3 reads TGTGCCAGCAGCCGGATCCAGGGCGGTCAGCCCCAGCATTTT. Protein sequence: CASSRIQGGQPQHF.